The rows below give T cell receptor beta chains drawn from one sample of a study of identifying expanded T cells in peripheral blood. Sequenced by immunoSEQ multiplex PCR; TCRdb stores in-frame clones only, minus some. The table includes 85,000 to 100,000 clones, about 87% detected once. The sample was blood. The receptors stem from a person between 18 and 70 years old in good health. The CDR3 runs from the conserved cysteine through the conserved F or W. A D gene is named only where the DNA matches it firmly. Clone sizes are given selectively: once, few, many, or a class where the clone is expanded.

d_call clone_size j_call v_call cdr3_nt cdr3_aa
TRBD1 - TRBJ2-2 TRBV6-1 TGTGCCAGCAGTGAGGGACAGGGGATCGGGGAGCTGTTTTTT CASSEGQGIGELFF
TRBD2 - TRBJ2-3 TRBV28 TGTGCCAGCAGCCCCTCGGCGGGAGCAGATACGCAGTATTTT CASSPSAGADTQYF
- - TRBJ2-3 TRBV4-2 TGTGCCAGCAGCCAAGAATCTCAATCCACAGATACGCAGTATTTT CASSQESQSTDTQYF
- - TRBJ2-2 TRBV28 TGTGCCAGCAGTTTCGGGATAACAGGGAATAAGCAGGACACCGGGGAGCTGTTTTTT CASSFGITGNKQDTGELFF
- - TRBJ2-7 TRBV19 TGTGCCAGTAGTCCCGGAAGAGGTTCGAGGGACGAGCAGTACTTC CASSPGRGSRDEQYF
TRBD2 - TRBJ2-1 TRBV11-3 TGTGCCAGCAGCTTATCTACCGGGACTAGCATCAAGAATCCCGATGAGCAGTTCTTC CASSLSTGTSIKNPDEQFF
- - TRBJ1-1 TRBV28 TGTGCCAGCAGTTTGCTTGGGGCTGAAGCTTTCTTT CASSLLGAEAFF
TRBD1 - TRBJ1-3 TRBV29-1 TGCAGCGTTGAAGGGAGAAGGGGACAGGGTCCGGGAAACACCATATATTTT CSVEGRRGQGPGNTIYF
TRBD2 - TRBJ2-5 TRBV2 TGTGCCAGTGGGGAGGGGATCGGAGAGACCCAGTACTTC CASGEGIGETQYF
TRBD2 once TRBJ2-5 TRBV7-2 TGTGCCAGCAGCCGGGGGGTAGTGGAGACCCAGTACTTC CASSRGVVETQYF
- - TRBJ1-5 TRBV2 TGTGCCAGCAGTGTGGAGAGAGATAGCAATCAGCCCCAGCATTTT CASSVERDSNQPQHF
- - TRBJ2-1 TRBV4-2 TGTGCCAGCAGCCAAGATAGGAGAAAGGACCACAATGAGCAGTTCTTC CASSQDRRKDHNEQFF
- medium-sized TRBJ1-5 TRBV6-6 TGTGCCAGCAGACAGGGAGTCAATCAGCCCCAGCATTTT CASRQGVNQPQHF
- - TRBJ2-1 TRBV2 TGTGCCAGCAGTGAAACTCGTGGTTGGGCTAGCAATAGGTTCTTC CASSETRGWASNRFF
TRBD1 - TRBJ1-2 TRBV29-1 TGCAGCGTGGGGACAGGGGGGTATGGCTACACCTTC CSVGTGGYGYTF
- - TRBJ1-5 TRBV27 TGTGCCAGCAGTTTAGGTCCCGATCAGCCCCAGCATTTT CASSLGPDQPQHF
TRBD2 - TRBJ2-1 TRBV27 TGTGCCAGCAGTCGACCCCCCCGGACTAGCGGGGGTAATGAGCAGTTCTTC CASSRPPRTSGGNEQFF
- - TRBJ2-1 TRBV10-3 TGTGCCATCCTGGTCGGGGCGCCGTACAATGAGCAGTTCTTC CAILVGAPYNEQFF
TRBD2 - TRBJ2-1 TRBV5-1 TGCGCCAGCAGCTACACTAGCGGGGCGGGTGAGCAGTTCTTC CASSYTSGAGEQFF
- - TRBJ2-1 TRBV5-1 TGCGCCAGCAGCTGGTCTAGCGGAGGGGGGTACAATGAGCAGTTCTTC CASSWSSGGGYNEQFF
- - TRBJ2-3 TRBV5-1 TGCGCCAGCAGCTACTACGTTCCCACAGATACGCAGTATTTT CASSYYVPTDTQYF
- - TRBJ2-3 TRBV5-1 TGCGCCAGCAGCTTGGGACAGTCAACTGATACGCAGTATTTT CASSLGQSTDTQYF
- - TRBJ2-7 TRBV20-1 TGCAGTGCTCCCCAGGGTTACGAGCAGTACTTC CSAPQGYEQYF
TRBD2 - TRBJ2-1 TRBV9 TGTGCCAGCAGCGTTGCAGCGGGAGGGGGCAATGAGCAGTTCTTC CASSVAAGGGNEQFF
TRBD2 - TRBJ2-1 TRBV6-4 TGTGCCAGCAGTAAAGGACAACTAGCGGGAGGCGTCTCCTACAATGAGCAGTTCTTC CASSKGQLAGGVSYNEQFF
- - TRBJ1-1 TRBV5-6 TGTGCCAGCAGCCGAGATCTTGACAGTTCGAACACTGAAGCTTTCTTT CASSRDLDSSNTEAFF
TRBD2 - TRBJ2-7 TRBV6-1 TGTGCCAGCGTGTGGGCATTGGGGGGGTTCTACGAGCAGTACTTC CASVWALGGFYEQYF
- - TRBJ2-3 TRBV5-5 TGTGCCAGCAGCCTCCGGGACCCCACAGATACGCAGTATTTT CASSLRDPTDTQYF
- - TRBJ2-2 TRBV5-6 TGTGCCAGCAGCTTGGCTACAGGGAGGTACACCGGGGAGCTGTTTTTT CASSLATGRYTGELFF
TRBD1 - TRBJ2-7 TRBV5-1 TGCGCCAGCAGCTCTAATCAGGGGGCCTTCTACGAGCAGTACTTC CASSSNQGAFYEQYF
TRBD1 - TRBJ2-7 TRBV7-2 TGTGCCAGCAGCACCGGGACAGGCCCCTACGAGCAGTACTTC CASSTGTGPYEQYF
- - TRBJ2-5 TRBV5-5 TGTGCCAGCAGCGAGGGTCGGGGGGCTGCAGAGACCCAGTACTTC CASSEGRGAAETQYF
- few TRBJ2-4 TRBV4-3 TGCGCCAGCAGCCCAACCCCGAAGGACATTCAGTACTTC CASSPTPKDIQYF
- - TRBJ2-7 TRBV29-1 TGCAGCGTTGATGGGGCCTACGAGCAGTACTTC CSVDGAYEQYF
- - TRBJ2-5 TRBV11-2 TGTGCCAGCAGGGGGGGTGGCCAAGAGACCCAGTACTTC CASRGGGQETQYF
- - TRBJ2-7 TRBV5-8 TGTGCCAGCAGCTTGCTCGAATACGAGCAGTACTTC CASSLLEYEQYF
- medium-sized TRBJ1-1 TRBV6-4 TGTGCCAGCAGTGCCGACAGCAACACTGAAGCTTTCTTT CASSADSNTEAFF
- - TRBJ1-2 TRBV6-6 TGTGCCAGCAGTTATTCCCCCGGGGACTATGGCTACACCTTC CASSYSPGDYGYTF
- - TRBJ1-4 TRBV20-1 TGCAGTGCCAGCGGCGGTTGGGGACTGTTTTTT CSASGGWGLFF
- - TRBJ2-1 TRBV18 TGTGCCAGCTCATCTGACCCGGGATCCAGCTCCTACAATGAGCAGTTCTTC CASSSDPGSSSYNEQFF
- - TRBJ1-1 TRBV6-5 TGTGCCAGCAGTTACTCGACAGACCTTGAAGCTTTCTTT CASSYSTDLEAFF
TRBD2 - TRBJ2-7 TRBV7-3 TGTGCCAGCAGCCCCTTAGCGGGGGGCCCCTACGAGCAGTACTTC CASSPLAGGPYEQYF
TRBD1 - TRBJ1-6 TRBV7-9 TGTGCCAGCAGCTTCGGACAGGTCGGAGATTCACCCCTCCACTTT CASSFGQVGDSPLHF
TRBD2 - TRBJ2-7 TRBV5-4 TGCGCCAGCAGCCAAGATGGGGGGACTAGCGGGAGTGACGAGCAGTACTTC CASSQDGGTSGSDEQYF
- - TRBJ1-2 TRBV5-1 TGCGCCAGCAGCTCCGAGGGAGGGGCCCCCGGGAATGGCTACACCTTC CASSSEGGAPGNGYTF